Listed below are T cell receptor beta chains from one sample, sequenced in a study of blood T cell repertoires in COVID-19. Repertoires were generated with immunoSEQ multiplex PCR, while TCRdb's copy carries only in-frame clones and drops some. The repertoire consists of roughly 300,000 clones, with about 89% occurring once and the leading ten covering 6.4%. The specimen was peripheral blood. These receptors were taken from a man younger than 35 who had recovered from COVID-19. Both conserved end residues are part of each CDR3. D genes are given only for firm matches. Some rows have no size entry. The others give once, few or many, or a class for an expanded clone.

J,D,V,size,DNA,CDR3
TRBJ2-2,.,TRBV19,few,TGTGCCAGTCAGTGGGGCGGGGCGAACACCGGGGAGCTGTTTTTT,CASQWGGANTGELFF
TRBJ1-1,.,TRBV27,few,TGTGCCAGCAGTTTATCGAAGTCAGGGGCCACTGAAGCTTTCTTT,CASSLSKSGATEAFF
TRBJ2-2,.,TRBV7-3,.,TGTGCCAGCAGGAGGGGCGGGGGCCTATCGAACACCGGGGAGCTGTTTTTT,CASRRGGGLSNTGELFF
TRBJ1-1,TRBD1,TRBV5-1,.,TGCGCCAGCACCCTTGGTGGGACAGGGGAGACTGAAGCTTTCTTT,CASTLGGTGETEAFF
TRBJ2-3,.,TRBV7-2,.,TGTGCCAGCAGCGCGACAATAAGCACAGATACGCAGTATTTT,CASSATISTDTQYF
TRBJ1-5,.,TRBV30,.,TGTGCCTGGTCCCGGGACATCGGTCAGCCCCAGCATTTT,CAWSRDIGQPQHF
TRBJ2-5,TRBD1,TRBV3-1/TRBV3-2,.,TGTGCCAGCAGCCAAGAAGACCCAGGGGGTGTAAGGAAGACCCAGTACTTC,CASSQEDPGGVRKTQYF
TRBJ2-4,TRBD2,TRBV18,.,TGTGCCAGCTCACCCGCGGGGGGCCTAAACATTCAGTACTTC,CASSPAGGLNIQYF
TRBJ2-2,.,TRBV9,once,TGTGCCAGCAGCGTAGGCCAGACAGTGGGCGGGGAGCTGTTTTTT,CASSVGQTVGGELFF
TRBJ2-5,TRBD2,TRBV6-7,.,TGTGCCAGCAGTTACTCGAACCCCCCTAGCGGGAGGGCCAGGGAGACCCAGTACTTC,CASSYSNPPSGRARETQYF
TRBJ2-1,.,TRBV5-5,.,TGTGCCAGCAGCGAGGACATCTACAATGAGCAGTTCTTC,CASSEDIYNEQFF
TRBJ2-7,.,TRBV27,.,TGTGCCAGCAGCCGGACTGGAGGCTCCTACGAGCAGTACTTC,CASSRTGGSYEQYF
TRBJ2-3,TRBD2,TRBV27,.,TGTGCCAGCAGTTCTCGGACTAGCGAGGCCACAGATACGCAGTATTTT,CASSSRTSEATDTQYF
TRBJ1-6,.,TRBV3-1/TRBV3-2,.,TGTGCCAGCAGCCAAGTCGCGGGGGGGCCGTTAAATAATTCACCCCTCCACTTT,CASSQVAGGPLNNSPLHF
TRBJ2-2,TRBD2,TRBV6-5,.,TGTGCCAGCAGCCGACTAGCATTGAACACCGGGGAGCTGTTTTTT,CASSRLALNTGELFF
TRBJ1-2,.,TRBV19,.,TGTGCCAGTAGTTCGATCACAAATCAGATTGGCTATGGCTACACCTTC,CASSSITNQIGYGYTF
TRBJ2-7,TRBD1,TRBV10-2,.,TGCGCCAGCAGGGGAGCGGGACAGGGCTCCTACGAGCAGTACTTC,CASRGAGQGSYEQYF
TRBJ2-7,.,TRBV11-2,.,TGTGCCAGCAGCTTGATACAGGTATCTGTTTACGAGCAGTACTTC,CASSLIQVSVYEQYF
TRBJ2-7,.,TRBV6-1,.,TGTGCCAGCAGTGAAGCGCTCCAGGGCAGATACTTC,CASSEALQGRYF
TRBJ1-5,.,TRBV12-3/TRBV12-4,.,TGTGCCAGCAAACCCAGCAGGGGACAGCCCCAGCATTTT,CASKPSRGQPQHF
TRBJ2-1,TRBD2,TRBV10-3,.,TGTGCCATCAAAAGGGGGACTAGCGGGAGTCTTAATGAGCAGTTCTTC,CAIKRGTSGSLNEQFF
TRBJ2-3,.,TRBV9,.,TGTGCCAGCATCCCAGGGGTGGGAACCGAGCCCACAGATACGCAGTATTTT,CASIPGVGTEPTDTQYF
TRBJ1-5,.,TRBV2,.,TGTGCCAGCAGTGAGCGACAGCCGCTGGTTAGCAATCAGCCCCAGCATTTT,CASSERQPLVSNQPQHF
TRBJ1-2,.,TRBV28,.,TGTGCCAGCAGAAAACAGTATGGCTACACCTTC,CASRKQYGYTF
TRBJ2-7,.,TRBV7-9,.,TGTGCCAGCAGCTTAGCCGCAGGAAACATCGGCGAGCAGTACTTC,CASSLAAGNIGEQYF
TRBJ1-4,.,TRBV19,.,TGTGCCAGCGGGTCCCTCAAACTGTTTTTT,CASGSLKLFF
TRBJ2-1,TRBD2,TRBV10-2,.,TGCGCCAGCAGCCGCACTAGCGGGGCCTCCTACAATGAGCAGTTCTTC,CASSRTSGASYNEQFF
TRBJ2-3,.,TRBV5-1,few,TGCGCCAGCAGCTCGGGCGGGCCAGAAGATACGCAGTATTTT,CASSSGGPEDTQYF
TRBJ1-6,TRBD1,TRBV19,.,TGTGCCAGTAGTACCGCGACAGGGGCAAATTCACCCCTCCACTTT,CASSTATGANSPLHF
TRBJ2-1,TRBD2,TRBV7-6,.,TGTGCCAGCAGCTTAGCTAGCGGGGTTTACAATGAGCAGTTCTTC,CASSLASGVYNEQFF
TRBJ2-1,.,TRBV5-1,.,TGCGCCAGCAGCGGCGGGACCAGCTCCTACAATGAGCAGTTCTTC,CASSGGTSSYNEQFF
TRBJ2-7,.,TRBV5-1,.,TGCGCCAGCAGCTCATCCCCGAGGAGCTCCTACGAGCAGTACTTC,CASSSSPRSSYEQYF
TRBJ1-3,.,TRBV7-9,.,TGTGCCAGCAGCTTTCCGACAGAAACTTCTGGAAACACCATATATTTT,CASSFPTETSGNTIYF
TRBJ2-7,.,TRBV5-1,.,TGCGCCAGCAGCTTGGAGGCGGCCTACGAGCAGTACTTC,CASSLEAAYEQYF
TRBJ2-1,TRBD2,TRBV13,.,TGTGCCAGCAGCATGACTAGCGCCCACCTCTTAGGTGAGCAGTTCTTC,CASSMTSAHLLGEQFF
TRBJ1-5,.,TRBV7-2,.,TGTGCCAGCAGCCTTGAACGCGGCAATCAGCCCCAGCATTTT,CASSLERGNQPQHF
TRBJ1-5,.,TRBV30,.,TGTGCCTGGAGTGACCTGGAGACAGTTTATAGCAATCAGCCCCAGCATTTT,CAWSDLETVYSNQPQHF
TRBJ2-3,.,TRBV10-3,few,TGTGCCATCAGTGAGGCGACTACTAGCCTGGTTTTAGATACGCAGTATTTT,CAISEATTSLVLDTQYF
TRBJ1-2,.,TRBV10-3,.,TGTGCCATCAGTGAGGGGGGGGAGGTGAACTATGGCTACACCTTC,CAISEGGEVNYGYTF
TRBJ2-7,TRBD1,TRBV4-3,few,TGCGCCAGCAGCCAGTCGACAGGGGGCAGGTACGAGCAGTACTTC,CASSQSTGGRYEQYF
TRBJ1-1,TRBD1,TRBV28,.,TGTGCCAGCATCCCAGGGGGCAGAGAGAGGGCTTTCTTT,CASIPGGRERAFF
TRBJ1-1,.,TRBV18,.,TGTGCCAGCTCACCGGGACACCTGAACACTGAAGCTTTCTTT,CASSPGHLNTEAFF
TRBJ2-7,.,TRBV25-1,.,TGTGCCAGCAGTCCGACCCTCGGGAAAGGGTCTTACGAGCAGTACTTC,CASSPTLGKGSYEQYF
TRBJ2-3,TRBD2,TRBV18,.,TGTGCCAGCTCACCGGGACTAGCGGGGACAGATACGCAGTATTTT,CASSPGLAGTDTQYF
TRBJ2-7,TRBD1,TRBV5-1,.,TGCGCCAGCAGCTTCACCGGGACAGGCTACGAGCAGTACTTC,CASSFTGTGYEQYF
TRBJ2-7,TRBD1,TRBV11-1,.,TGTGCCAGCAGCCTAGGGACAGGGATAACCTACGAGCAGTACTTC,CASSLGTGITYEQYF
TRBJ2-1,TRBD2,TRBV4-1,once,TGCGCCAGCAGCCAAGTAGCGGGAGCCTACAATGAGCAGTTCTTC,CASSQVAGAYNEQFF
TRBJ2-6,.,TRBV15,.,TGTGCCACCAGCAGAGATGTATTCTCTGGGGCCAACGTCCTGACTTTC,CATSRDVFSGANVLTF
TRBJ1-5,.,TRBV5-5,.,TGTGCCAGCAGCCTTGGGCCCCTCCAGGGTTCTTATAGCAATCAGCCCCAGCATTTT,CASSLGPLQGSYSNQPQHF
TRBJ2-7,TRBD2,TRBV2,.,TGTGCCAGCAGTGGAAGCGGGAGGCCCTCCTACGAGCAGTACTTC,CASSGSGRPSYEQYF
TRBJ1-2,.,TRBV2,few,TGTGCCAGCAAGCTGCAGGAGGACTATGGCTACACCTTC,CASKLQEDYGYTF